Listed below are T cell receptor beta chains from one sample, sequenced in a study of blood T cell repertoires in COVID-19. The table came from immunoSEQ multiplex PCR; TCRdb's copy has only in-frame clones and leaves some out. The sample holds 250,000 or so clones; 86% are singletons and the top ten take nearly 2%. The source material was peripheral blood. All receptors derive from a man aged 30-40 years with active or convalescent COVID-19. CDR3s include the opening cysteine and the closing phenylalanine or tryptophan. Each record gives: CDR3 length, V gene, D gene, J gene, clone size, CDR3 DNA, CDR3 protein. The D gene is left open where the match is weak. The size entry is marked missing in some rows and otherwise reads once, few, many or a size class.

len: 17
v_gene: TRBV23-1
d_gene: -
j_gene: TRBJ1-2
abundance: once
CDR3nt: TGCGCCAGCAGTCAACCCGGAGTTTCGGAGCCTAACTATGGCTACACCTTC
CDR3aa: CASSQPGVSEPNYGYTF

len: 16
v_gene: TRBV5-6
d_gene: TRBD2
j_gene: TRBJ2-5
abundance: -
CDR3nt: TGTGCCAGCAGCGGAATAGCGGGGGGGCTCCAGGAGACCCAGTACTTC
CDR3aa: CASSGIAGGLQETQYF

len: 13
v_gene: TRBV5-4
d_gene: -
j_gene: TRBJ1-2
abundance: -
CDR3nt: TGTGCCAGCAGCTTGAACATTAACTATGGCTACACCTTC
CDR3aa: CASSLNINYGYTF

len: 10
v_gene: TRBV30
d_gene: -
j_gene: TRBJ1-1
abundance: -
CDR3nt: TGTGCCTGGGGGGTGAGGCAAGCTTTCTTT
CDR3aa: CAWGVRQAFF

len: 14
v_gene: TRBV29-1
d_gene: TRBD1
j_gene: TRBJ1-1
abundance: -
CDR3nt: TGCAGCGCTACGCCTGGGACAGGGAACACTGAAGCTTTCTTT
CDR3aa: CSATPGTGNTEAFF

len: 20
v_gene: TRBV3-1/TRBV3-2
d_gene: -
j_gene: TRBJ2-3
abundance: -
CDR3nt: TGTGCCAGCAGCCAACTCCGGGCGGGCCCCTCATCAACCAGCACAGATACGCAGTATTTT
CDR3aa: CASSQLRAGPSSTSTDTQYF

len: 12
v_gene: TRBV12-3/TRBV12-4
d_gene: -
j_gene: TRBJ2-7
abundance: -
CDR3nt: TGTGCCAGCAGCCCGAACGGCTACGAGCAGTACTTC
CDR3aa: CASSPNGYEQYF

len: 13
v_gene: TRBV5-5
d_gene: -
j_gene: TRBJ2-7
abundance: few
CDR3nt: TGTGCCAGCAGCTTGGCCGGGATCTACGAGCAGTACTTC
CDR3aa: CASSLAGIYEQYF

len: 14
v_gene: TRBV7-9
d_gene: TRBD1
j_gene: TRBJ1-1
abundance: -
CDR3nt: TGTGCCAGCAGTAAGACAGGGGGAAATACTGAAGCTTTCTTT
CDR3aa: CASSKTGGNTEAFF

len: 15
v_gene: TRBV4-2
d_gene: TRBD2
j_gene: TRBJ2-3
abundance: -
CDR3nt: TGTGCCAGCAGCCAAGATCGGGGGGGGGCCGTTACGCAGTATTTT
CDR3aa: CASSQDRGGAVTQYF

len: 14
v_gene: TRBV27
d_gene: TRBD2
j_gene: TRBJ2-2
abundance: -
CDR3nt: TGTGCCAGCAGGGGGGGGTTTAACACCGGGGAGCTGTTTTTT
CDR3aa: CASRGGFNTGELFF

len: 12
v_gene: TRBV12-3/TRBV12-4
d_gene: -
j_gene: TRBJ1-2
abundance: few
CDR3nt: TGTGCCAGCAGTATGGACACCTATGGCTACACCTTC
CDR3aa: CASSMDTYGYTF

len: 13
v_gene: TRBV5-3
d_gene: -
j_gene: TRBJ1-1
abundance: once
CDR3nt: TGTGCCAGAAGCAGATACCCGACAAGTCGTGCTTTCTTT
CDR3aa: CARSRYPTSRAFF

len: 16
v_gene: TRBV2
d_gene: -
j_gene: TRBJ1-5
abundance: -
CDR3nt: TGTGCCAGCAGTGAGTTGGGGGGGATGGGCAATCAGCCCCAGCATTTT
CDR3aa: CASSELGGMGNQPQHF

len: 16
v_gene: TRBV7-2
d_gene: -
j_gene: TRBJ1-6
abundance: few
CDR3nt: TGTGCCAGCAGCATCACAGGGTCTCAAGATAATTCACCCCTCCACTTT
CDR3aa: CASSITGSQDNSPLHF

len: 16
v_gene: TRBV30
d_gene: TRBD1
j_gene: TRBJ1-2
abundance: -
CDR3nt: TGTGCCTGGAGTGTGTTAGGGGACAGGGACCACTATGGCTACACCTTC
CDR3aa: CAWSVLGDRDHYGYTF

len: 15
v_gene: TRBV6-6
d_gene: -
j_gene: TRBJ1-6
abundance: few
CDR3nt: TGTGCCAGCAGTTCCGGGTGGTCCTATAATTCACCCCTCCACTTT
CDR3aa: CASSSGWSYNSPLHF

len: 15
v_gene: TRBV6-2/TRBV6-3
d_gene: TRBD2
j_gene: TRBJ2-5
abundance: -
CDR3nt: TGTGCCAGCAGTCGGACTAGCGGGGGGGCAGAGACCCAGTACTTC
CDR3aa: CASSRTSGGAETQYF

len: 13
v_gene: TRBV30
d_gene: -
j_gene: TRBJ1-3
abundance: -
CDR3nt: TGTGCCTGGAGTTCCAGCTCTGGAAACACCATATATTTT
CDR3aa: CAWSSSSGNTIYF

len: 15
v_gene: TRBV5-1
d_gene: -
j_gene: TRBJ2-6
abundance: -
CDR3nt: TGCGCCAGCAGCTTGGATAACTCTGGGGCCAACGTCCTGACTTTC
CDR3aa: CASSLDNSGANVLTF

len: 15
v_gene: TRBV9
d_gene: TRBD1
j_gene: TRBJ2-1
abundance: -
CDR3nt: TGTGCCAGCAGCGTAGGACAGGGCGACTACAATGAGCAGTTCTTC
CDR3aa: CASSVGQGDYNEQFF

len: 17
v_gene: TRBV11-2
d_gene: -
j_gene: TRBJ1-1
abundance: -
CDR3nt: TGTGCCAGCAGCTTGATGACACGCTCAGGGTTGAACACTGAAGCTTTCTTT
CDR3aa: CASSLMTRSGLNTEAFF

len: 15
v_gene: TRBV4-1
d_gene: -
j_gene: TRBJ1-1
abundance: -
CDR3nt: TGCGCCAGCAGCCAACACAGGGCGGTATCCACTGAAGCTTTCTTT
CDR3aa: CASSQHRAVSTEAFF

len: 15
v_gene: TRBV7-2
d_gene: -
j_gene: TRBJ1-4
abundance: once
CDR3nt: TGTGCCAGCAGCCTTGTTGTGGGGGCGGAAGAAAAACTGTTTTTT
CDR3aa: CASSLVVGAEEKLFF

len: 15
v_gene: TRBV7-2
d_gene: -
j_gene: TRBJ2-2
abundance: -
CDR3nt: TGTGCCAGCAGCTTAACTAGCATCTTCACCGGGGAGCTGTTTTTT
CDR3aa: CASSLTSIFTGELFF